Shown below are 28 T cell receptor beta chains from a single sample sequenced in a study of T-cell memory formation after mild COVID-19. MiXCR, applied by TCRdb to the 5' RACE reads, yields one record per CDR3 protein. The sample records a few hundred thousand distinct CDR3 sequences, less than 20% being singletons. Sequencing used PBMCs or a T cell subset sorted from them (not recorded which). These receptors originate from a man between 18 and 29 years old who had mild COVID-19 (a few samples of this study predate the infection). Cell type and time point are not known.

A few counts support this clonotype. The chain links TRBV7-2 to TRBJ1-1; 12 bases are shared with TRBD1. In germline, CDR1 is SGHTA, CDR2 FQGNSA. J lost 8 bases, V lost 8 bases, and 12 bases had no gene match. The CDR3 loop spans 15 amino acids. The DNA of the CDR3 is TGTGCCAGCCGAGTATCCGGGACAGGGGGCGCGGAAGCTTTCTTT. Residues: CASRVSGTGGAEAFF. Full variable domain (rest looked up from reference TRBV7-2 and TRBJ1-1): GAGVSQSPSNKVTEKGKDVELRCDPISGHTALYWYRQSLGQGLEFLIYFQGNSAPDKSGLPSDRFSAERTGGSVSTLTIQRTQQEDSAVYLCASRVSGTGGAEAFFGQGTRLTVV.

The rearrangement uses TRBV5-1 and TRBJ1-1; D is undetermined. Germline V gene lookup returns CDR1 SGHRS and CDR2 YFSETQ. The V and J ends lost 0 bases and 10 bases respectively, with 13 bases between them. The CDR3 runs 13 residues. CDR3 protein: CASSLDWADGAFF. CDR3 nucleotides: TGCGCCAGCAGCTTGGATTGGGCAGATGGAGCTTTCTTT.

V is TRBV5-4 and J is TRBJ1-2; D gene uncertain. Germline values: CDR1 SGHNT, CDR2 YYREEE (reference sequence). This CDR3 has 14 residues. V lost 0 bases and J lost 5, with 11 bases in between. The CDR3 spells CASSLAPLSYGYTF. DNA for the CDR3: TGTGCCAGCAGCTTGGCCCCTCTCTCTTATGGCTACACCTTC.

This clonotype was seen more than once but under ten times. The chain carries TRBV28 and TRBJ1-1; D is ambiguous. From germline, CDR1 is MDHEN and CDR2 SYDVKM. The CDR3 contains 12 residues. V lost 6 bases and J 4 bases, leaving 9 bases between the germline ends. This CDR3 is CASSTGSTEAFF. CDR3 nucleotide sequence: TGTGCCAGCAGCACCGGGTCCACTGAAGCTTTCTTT. The complete variable domain, with remaining parts taken from reference TRBV28 and TRBJ1-1, reads DVKVTQSSRYLVKRTGEKVFLECVQDMDHENMFWYRQDPGLGLRLIYFSYDVKMKEKGDIPEGYSVSREKKERFSLILESASTNQTSMYLCASSTGSTEAFFGQGTRLTVV.

V and J are TRBV10-3 and TRBJ1-6, with D possibly matching TRBD1 (5 bases). CDR1 and CDR2 (germline): ENHRY, SYGVKD. This CDR3 has 15 amino acids. The ends were cut back, 6 bases at V and 10 bases at J, with 19 bases in the middle. The CDR3 nucleotides are TGTGCCATCAGGGTAAGCAGGGACGTTGACTCACCCCTCCACTTT. Translation: CAIRVSRDVDSPLHF.

This clonotype was picked up a small number of times. This sequence joins TRBV10-2 and TRBJ2-2, with 8 bases that match TRBD1. After removal of 3 bases from V and 7 bases from J, the junction contained 1 base not matched to a gene. The CDR3 covers 13 residues. CDR1 WSHSY and CDR2 SAAADI come from the germline V gene. In DNA, the CDR3 is TGCGCCAGCAGTGACAGGGGGCACGGGGAGCTGTTTTTT. Amino acids: CASSDRGHGELFF.

This clonotype was seen ten or more times. The chain couples TRBV7-3 to TRBJ2-2; D uncertain. Germline CDR1 and CDR2: SGHTA and FQGTGA. The V end lost 5 bases, the J end lost 1 base, and 8 bases lay between the germline ends. The CDR3 is 14 amino acids. DNA for the CDR3: TGTGCCAGCAGCCCCCCAGGGAACACCGGGGAGCTGTTTTTT. It yields the protein CASSPPGNTGELFF.

The V gene is TRBV7-3, the J gene TRBJ2-1, with 7 bases aligning to TRBD2. Losses at the gene ends were 5 bases for V and 10 bases for J; bases not matched to a gene: 11. CDR3 size: 14 residues. Germline-derived CDR1 and CDR2 are SGHTA and FQGTGA. CDR3 sequence: CASSQGLPYGEQFF. CDR3 DNA: TGTGCCAGCAGCCAGGGACTACCTTACGGGGAGCAGTTCTTC.

The chain recombines TRBV27 with TRBJ1-5; D remains ambiguous. Germline-derived CDR1 and CDR2 are MNHEY and SMNVEV (reference sequence). Between the trimmed V and J ends, which lost 0 bases and 1 base, there was a span of 7 bases. This CDR3 region has 15 residues. The CDR3 loop is CASSLSSASNQPQHF. The CDR3 bases are TGTGCCAGCAGTTTATCGAGTGCGAGCAATCAGCCCCAGCATTTT.

As to this clonotype: A read error may produce the germline difference seen at one junction end. The chain employs TRBV7-9 and TRBJ1-2, with TRBD1 identical over 9 bases. Germline V lookup: CDR1 SEHNR, CDR2 FQNEAQ (reference sequence). There are 12 residues in the CDR3. Here the CDR3 DNA reads TGTGCCAGCAGCTCCCGGGACAGGGTCAGAGACTTC. It translates to CASSSRDRVRDF.

This clonotype came up a few times. The chain recombines TRBV7-9 with TRBJ2-7, with 7 bases identical to TRBD1. The CDR3 contains 14 residues. Germline lookup yields CDR1 SEHNR and CDR2 FQNEAQ (reference sequence). Trimming removed 1 base from V and 2 bases from J; junction bases left unmatched: 2. The CDR3 bases are TGTGCCAGCAGCTTAGACAGGGGTACCTACGAGCAGTACGTC. Translated, it gives CASSLDRGTYEQYV.

The V gene is TRBV5-1, the J gene TRBJ2-1; TRBD2 matches at 7 bases. The germline gives CDR1 SGHRS, CDR2 YFSETQ. The CDR3 consists of 16 residues. Unmatched junction bases numbered 15, after V lost 5 bases and J lost 7 bases. This CDR3 reads CASSKDSGPSFNEQFF. For the CDR3, the DNA is TGCGCCAGCAGTAAGGATAGCGGGCCCTCTTTTAATGAGCAGTTCTTC.

A few counts support this clonotype. The chain combines TRBV25-1 with TRBJ2-7; no definite D call. The CDR3 consists of 13 residues. Trimming stripped 6 bases from V and 5 bases from J, with 14 bases between. Germline loops: CDR1 MGHDK, CDR2 SYGVNS. The CDR3 region has the DNA TGTGCCAGCAGGAATATGGGCGCAGACGAGCAGTACTTC. It specifies CASRNMGADEQYF.

J is TRBJ1-1 and V is TRBV5-1, with TRBD1 identical over 7 bases. Looked up from germline, CDR1 is SGHRS and CDR2 is YFSETQ. The CDR3 is made up of 14 amino acids. The junction had 7 bases not matched to a gene; V was cut back by 4 bases and J by 4 bases. CDR3 nucleotides: TGCGCCAGCAGCGAACGACAGGGAAGCACTGAAGCTTTCTTT. The encoded protein is CASSERQGSTEAFF.

The sample holds a few counts of this clonotype. The chain is built from TRBV7-3 and TRBJ1-1; D remains ambiguous. The germline gives CDR1 SGHTA, CDR2 FQGTGA. CDR3 length: 13 residues. V shed 3 bases and J shed 1 base, with 6 bases lying between them. The CDR3: CASSLFPNTEAFF. As DNA, the CDR3 is TGTGCCAGCAGCTTGTTCCCGAACACTGAAGCTTTCTTT. The entire variable domain, with the rest obtained from reference TRBV7-3 and TRBJ1-1, is as follows: GAGVSQTPSNKVTEKGKYVELRCDPISGHTALYWYRQSLGQGPEFLIYFQGTGAADDSGLPNDRFFAVRPEGSVSTLKIQRTERGDSAVYLCASSLFPNTEAFFGQGTRLTVV.

This clonotype was picked up a small number of times. The chain combines TRBV5-1 with TRBJ1-5; possibly TRBD1 for D (5 bases). Per germline, CDR1 SGHRS and CDR2 YFSETQ. This CDR3 spans 15 amino acids. The ends were cut back, 4 bases at V and 0 bases at J, with 11 bases in the middle. The CDR3, as DNA: TGCGCCAGCAGCGCTGACAGCCATAGCAATCAGCCCCAGCATTTT. It translates to CASSADSHSNQPQHF.

The V call is TRBV28, the J call TRBJ2-1; 9 nucleotides match TRBD1. CDR3 length: 17 amino acids. Trimming cost V 2 bases and J 5 bases; bases outside gene matches: 10. The germline V gene has CDR1 MDHEN and CDR2 SYDVKM. CDR3 region: CASSLGSGTGKNNEQFF. DNA of the CDR3: TGTGCCAGCAGTTTAGGATCCGGGACAGGGAAAAACAATGAGCAGTTCTTC.

V gene TRBV28 combines with J gene TRBJ2-7, with unresolved D. The CDR3 loop spans 19 amino acids. The V end lost 5 bases, the J end lost 0 bases, and 26 bases lay between the germline ends. CDR1 is MDHEN and CDR2 is SYDVKM in the germline V gene. CDR3 region: CASSPDSTTTPSHSYEQYV. The DNA of the CDR3 is TGTGCCAGCAGTCCAGACTCTACCACGACACCCAGCCACTCCTACGAGCAGTACGTC.

The chain is built from TRBV7-9 and TRBJ2-5; D is ambiguous. Germline CDR1 is SEHNR and CDR2 is FQNEAQ (reference sequence). This CDR3 has 14 residues. V was pared by 5 bases and J by 4 bases, with 14 bases between. The CDR3: CASSPNISGETQYF. The CDR3 DNA reads as TGTGCCAGCAGCCCTAATATCTCGGGAGAGACCCAGTACTTC.

The chain uses TRBV7-6 and TRBJ1-1; D not certain. With 5 bases removed from V and 1 base from J, the gap between germline ends came to 11 bases. Germline V lookup: CDR1 SGHVS, CDR2 FNYEAQ. The CDR3 loop spans 14 amino acids. The CDR3 loop is CASSLQESNTEAFF. CDR3 nucleotides: TGTGCCAGCAGCCTGCAGGAATCGAACACTGAAGCTTTCTTT.

The chain links TRBV30 to TRBJ1-2; D gene uncertain. Trimming cost V 0 bases and J 5 bases, with 7 bases left between them. CDR1 is GTSNPN and CDR2 is SVGIG in the germline V gene (reference sequence). The CDR3 has 12 amino acids. The CDR3 nucleotides read TGTGCCTGGAGTGTATTGGGTTATGGCTACACCTTC. Amino acids: CAWSVLGYGYTF.

This sequence joins TRBV5-1 and TRBJ2-5; TRBD1 matches 7 bases. The CDR3 loop spans 15 amino acids. Germline CDR1 reads SGHRS; CDR2 reads YFSETQ. V gave up 2 bases and J gave up 2 bases; unmatched junction bases: 6. The CDR3 coding sequence is TGCGCCAGCAGCTTCAGGGGGAGTAGGCAAGAGACCCAGTACTTC. Its protein product is CASSFRGSRQETQYF.

A note on this clonotype: Because the CDR3's place on the DNA is in doubt, the DNA is left out and the CDR3 is given as listed by TCRdb. The chain uses TRBV9 and TRBJ1-1. Inclusive of both ends, the CDR3 amounts to 13 amino acids. CDR1 SGDLS and CDR2 YYNGEE come from the germline V gene. CDR3 amino acids: CASSSSAVTEAFF.

This clonotype was seen only a few times. The chain has TRBV28 and TRBJ1-1; no reliable D call. CDR1 is MDHEN, CDR2 SYDVKM, per germline. The ends were cut back, 1 base at V and 11 bases at J, with 11 bases in the middle. The CDR3 runs 12 residues. The CDR3 protein is CASSLSGSPAFF. The DNA of the CDR3 is TGTGCCAGCAGTTTATCTGGCAGTCCGGCTTTCTTT. Combining the CDR3 with reference TRBV28 and TRBJ1-1 gives the whole variable domain DVKVTQSSRYLVKRTGEKVFLECVQDMDHENMFWYRQDPGLGLRLIYFSYDVKMKEKGDIPEGYSVSREKKERFSLILESASTNQTSMYLCASSLSGSPAFFGQGTRLTVV.

This clonotype occurred many times. This rearrangement joins TRBV12-3 or TRBV12-4 to TRBJ1-6; a possible D gene is TRBD1 (6 bases). Deletions cut 6 bases from V and 2 bases from J, with 14 bases between. This CDR3 comprises 16 residues. The CDR3 DNA follows: TGTGCCAGCAGCCCGAGGGGGGATACCTATAATTCACCCCTCCACTTT. This codes for CASSPRGDTYNSPLHF.

This clonotype was recorded a few times. The chain recombines TRBV7-9 with TRBJ1-2; 12 positions match TRBD1. Germline CDR1 and CDR2: SEHNR and FQNEAQ (reference sequence). This CDR3 contains 15 residues. With 5 bases clipped from V and 4 bases from J, the junction kept 5 bases outside the gene matches. The CDR3 nucleotides read TGTGCCAGCAGCCCGTTGGGACAGGGGGCCTATGGCTACACCTTC. It codes for CASSPLGQGAYGYTF.

This rearrangement joins TRBV7-2 to TRBJ1-1; weak D call: TRBD1 (6 bases). The CDR3 totals 12 residues. V lost 4 bases and J 8 bases, leaving 11 bases between the germline ends. Looked up from germline, CDR1 is SGHTA and CDR2 is FQGNSA. Here the CDR3 DNA reads TGTGCCAGCAGCTGGGGGGCTCCGGAAGCTTTCTTT. This encodes CASSWGAPEAFF.

The chain joins TRBV4-2 to TRBJ2-7, with D perhaps TRBD2 (6 bases). V lost 3 bases, J lost 0 bases, and 15 bases lay in between. The CDR3 is made up of 16 amino acids. CDR1 is LGHNA, CDR2 YNFKEQ, per germline. The CDR3 region is CASSHFLARASYEQYF. The CDR3 nucleotides read TGTGCCAGCAGCCATTTTCTAGCGCGAGCCTCCTACGAGCAGTACTTC.